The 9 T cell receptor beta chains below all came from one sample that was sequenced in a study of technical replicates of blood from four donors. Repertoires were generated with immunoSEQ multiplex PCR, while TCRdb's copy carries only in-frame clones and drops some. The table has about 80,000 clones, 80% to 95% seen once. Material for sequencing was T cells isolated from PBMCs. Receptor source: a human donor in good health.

This chain's CDR3 is CASSQEVGAKEKLFF. Here the CDR3 DNA reads TGTGCCAGCAGCCAAGAGGTTGGTGCCAAGGAAAAACTGTTTTTT. The chain is built from TRBV7-2 and TRBJ1-4; D uncertain. Between the trimmed V and J ends, which lost 5 bases and 8 bases, there was a span of 18 bases. Germline lookup yields CDR1 SGHTA and CDR2 FQGNSA. The CDR3 is 15 residues long.

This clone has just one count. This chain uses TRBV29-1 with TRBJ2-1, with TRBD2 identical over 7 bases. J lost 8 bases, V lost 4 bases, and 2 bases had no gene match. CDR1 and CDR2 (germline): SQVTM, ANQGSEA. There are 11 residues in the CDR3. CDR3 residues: CSVGGGYEQFF. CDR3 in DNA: TGCAGCGTTGGGGGGGGATATGAGCAGTTCTTC.

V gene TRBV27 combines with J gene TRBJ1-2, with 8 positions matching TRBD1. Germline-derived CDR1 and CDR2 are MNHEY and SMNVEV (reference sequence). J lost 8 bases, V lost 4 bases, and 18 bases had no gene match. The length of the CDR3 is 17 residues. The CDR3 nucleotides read TGTGCCAGCAGTTATTCCGGGACAGGAAGGCCAACTCGGGGCTACACCTTC. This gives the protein CASSYSGTGRPTRGYTF.

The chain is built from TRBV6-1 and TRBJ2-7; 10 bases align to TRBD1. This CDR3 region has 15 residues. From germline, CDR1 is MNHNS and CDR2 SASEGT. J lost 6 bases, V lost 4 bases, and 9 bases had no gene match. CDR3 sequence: CASSADRGRGTEQYF. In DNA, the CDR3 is TGTGCCAGCAGTGCCGACAGGGGGCGCGGGACCGAGCAGTACTTC.

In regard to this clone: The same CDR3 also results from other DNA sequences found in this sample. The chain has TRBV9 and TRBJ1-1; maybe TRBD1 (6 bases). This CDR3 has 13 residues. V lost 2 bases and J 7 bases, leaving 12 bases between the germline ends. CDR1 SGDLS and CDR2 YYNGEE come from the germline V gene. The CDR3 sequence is CASSVGHRDEAFF. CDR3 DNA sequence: TGTGCCAGCAGCGTGGGCCACAGGGATGAAGCTTTCTTT. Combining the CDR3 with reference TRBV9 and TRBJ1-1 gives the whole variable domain DSGVTQTPKHLITATGQRVTLRCSPRSGDLSVYWYQQSLDQGLQFLIQYYNGEERAKGNILERFSAQQFPDLHSELNLSSLELGDSALYFCASSVGHRDEAFFGQGTRLTVV.

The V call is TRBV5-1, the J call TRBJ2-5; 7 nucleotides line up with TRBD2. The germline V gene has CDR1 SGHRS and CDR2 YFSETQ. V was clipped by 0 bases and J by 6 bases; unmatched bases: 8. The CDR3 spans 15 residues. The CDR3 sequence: CASSLAGLVSQTQYF. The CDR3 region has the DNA TGCGCCAGCAGCTTGGCCGGACTAGTCAGCCAGACCCAGTACTTC.

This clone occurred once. CDR3 region: CASSPSTGELFF. The CDR3 bases are TGTGCCAGCAGTCCTAGCACCGGGGAGCTGTTTTTT. V gene TRBV6-5 combines with J gene TRBJ2-2; D is unresolved. Looked up from germline, CDR1 is MNHEY and CDR2 is SVGAGI. The CDR3 has 12 residues. With 5 bases removed from V and 4 bases from J, the gap between germline ends came to 5 bases.

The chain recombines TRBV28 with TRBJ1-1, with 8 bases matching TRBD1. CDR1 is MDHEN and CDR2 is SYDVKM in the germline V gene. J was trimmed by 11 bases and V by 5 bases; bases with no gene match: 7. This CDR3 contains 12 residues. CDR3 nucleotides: TGTGCCAGCAGTCCGCCGGACAGGGTGGCTTTCTTT. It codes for CASSPPDRVAFF.

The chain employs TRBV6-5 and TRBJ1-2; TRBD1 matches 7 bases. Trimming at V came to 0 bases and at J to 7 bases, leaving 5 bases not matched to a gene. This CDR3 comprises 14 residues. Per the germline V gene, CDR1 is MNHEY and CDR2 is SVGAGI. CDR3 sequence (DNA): TGTGCCAGCAGTTACTCGAACAGGGGTCGTGGCTACACCTTC. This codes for CASSYSNRGRGYTF.